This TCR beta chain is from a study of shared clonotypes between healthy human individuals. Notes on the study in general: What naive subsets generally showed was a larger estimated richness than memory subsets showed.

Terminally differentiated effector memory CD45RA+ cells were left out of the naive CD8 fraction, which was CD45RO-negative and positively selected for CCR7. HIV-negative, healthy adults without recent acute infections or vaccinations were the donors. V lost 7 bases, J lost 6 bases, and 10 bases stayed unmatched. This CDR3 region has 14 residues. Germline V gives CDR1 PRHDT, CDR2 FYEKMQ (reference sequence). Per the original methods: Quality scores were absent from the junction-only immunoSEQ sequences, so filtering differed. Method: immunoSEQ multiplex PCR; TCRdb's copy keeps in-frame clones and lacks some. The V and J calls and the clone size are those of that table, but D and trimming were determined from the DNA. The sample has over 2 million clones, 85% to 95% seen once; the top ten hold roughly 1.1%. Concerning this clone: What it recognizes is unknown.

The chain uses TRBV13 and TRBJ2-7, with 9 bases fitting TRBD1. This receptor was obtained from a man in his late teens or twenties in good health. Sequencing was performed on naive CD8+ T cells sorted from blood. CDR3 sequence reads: CASTTGGANSEQYF. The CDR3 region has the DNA TGTGCCAGCACAACAGGGGGCGCCAACTCCGAGCAGTACTTC.